This T cell receptor (beta chain) was retrieved from a study of control samples from healthy donors and cancer patients. Only in-frame clones appear in the TCRdb table, and some are missing; sequencing was by immunoSEQ multiplex PCR. The table shows 95,000 to 100,000 clones, with around 89% occurring only once. Trimming cost V 2 bases and J 0 bases, with 16 bases left between them. This CDR3 has 17 residues. CDR1 and CDR2 (germline): MNHNS, SASEGT. The gene calls are TRBV6-1 and TRBJ1-1; D is unclear. The clonotype comes from a man aged 25-45 years in good health. Specimen: blood. For the CDR3, the DNA is TGTGCCAGCAGTGAAATCTCAATAGGGCAGCTGAACACTGAAGCTTTCTTT. Its protein product is CASSEISIGQLNTEAFF.